The sequence of this T cell receptor (beta chain) was determined in a study of CD8+ T cells in alopecia areata. Overall study context: For the treated group, dosing was oral tofacitinib at 5 to 10 mg twice daily. Tofacitinib ran for 6 to 18 months before 6 months off drug.

Treatment reported: oral pan-JAK inhibitor, 5-10 mg twice daily. The length of the CDR3 is 16 residues. The germline V and J ends were trimmed by 1 base and 2 bases, with 14 bases remaining between them. Germline values: CDR1 LGHNA, CDR2 YNFKEQ. As to this clone: What it recognizes is unknown.

General observations from the study: Normal skin's resident alphabeta T cells are sequenced alongside lesional scalp T cells. Persistence during tofacitinib was seen for many expanded lesional clones in scalp and blood.

Investigators isolated RNA and reverse transcribed it into cDNA to act as the sequencing template. The table came from immunoSEQ multiplex PCR; TCRdb's copy has only in-frame clones and leaves some out. The sample lists about 160,000 clones; approximately 65% were seen once. Specimen: CD4+ T cells sorted from blood, collected at week 4, from a patient treated with tofacitinib. The rearrangement links TRBV4-2 to TRBJ2-5, with a tentative D call TRBD2 (8 bases). The sequence came from a human donor with alopecia areata. The CDR3 sequence is CASSQGDSGGQETQYF. The DNA for the CDR3 is TGTGCCAGCAGCCAAGGGGACAGCGGGGGACAAGAGACCCAGTACTTC.